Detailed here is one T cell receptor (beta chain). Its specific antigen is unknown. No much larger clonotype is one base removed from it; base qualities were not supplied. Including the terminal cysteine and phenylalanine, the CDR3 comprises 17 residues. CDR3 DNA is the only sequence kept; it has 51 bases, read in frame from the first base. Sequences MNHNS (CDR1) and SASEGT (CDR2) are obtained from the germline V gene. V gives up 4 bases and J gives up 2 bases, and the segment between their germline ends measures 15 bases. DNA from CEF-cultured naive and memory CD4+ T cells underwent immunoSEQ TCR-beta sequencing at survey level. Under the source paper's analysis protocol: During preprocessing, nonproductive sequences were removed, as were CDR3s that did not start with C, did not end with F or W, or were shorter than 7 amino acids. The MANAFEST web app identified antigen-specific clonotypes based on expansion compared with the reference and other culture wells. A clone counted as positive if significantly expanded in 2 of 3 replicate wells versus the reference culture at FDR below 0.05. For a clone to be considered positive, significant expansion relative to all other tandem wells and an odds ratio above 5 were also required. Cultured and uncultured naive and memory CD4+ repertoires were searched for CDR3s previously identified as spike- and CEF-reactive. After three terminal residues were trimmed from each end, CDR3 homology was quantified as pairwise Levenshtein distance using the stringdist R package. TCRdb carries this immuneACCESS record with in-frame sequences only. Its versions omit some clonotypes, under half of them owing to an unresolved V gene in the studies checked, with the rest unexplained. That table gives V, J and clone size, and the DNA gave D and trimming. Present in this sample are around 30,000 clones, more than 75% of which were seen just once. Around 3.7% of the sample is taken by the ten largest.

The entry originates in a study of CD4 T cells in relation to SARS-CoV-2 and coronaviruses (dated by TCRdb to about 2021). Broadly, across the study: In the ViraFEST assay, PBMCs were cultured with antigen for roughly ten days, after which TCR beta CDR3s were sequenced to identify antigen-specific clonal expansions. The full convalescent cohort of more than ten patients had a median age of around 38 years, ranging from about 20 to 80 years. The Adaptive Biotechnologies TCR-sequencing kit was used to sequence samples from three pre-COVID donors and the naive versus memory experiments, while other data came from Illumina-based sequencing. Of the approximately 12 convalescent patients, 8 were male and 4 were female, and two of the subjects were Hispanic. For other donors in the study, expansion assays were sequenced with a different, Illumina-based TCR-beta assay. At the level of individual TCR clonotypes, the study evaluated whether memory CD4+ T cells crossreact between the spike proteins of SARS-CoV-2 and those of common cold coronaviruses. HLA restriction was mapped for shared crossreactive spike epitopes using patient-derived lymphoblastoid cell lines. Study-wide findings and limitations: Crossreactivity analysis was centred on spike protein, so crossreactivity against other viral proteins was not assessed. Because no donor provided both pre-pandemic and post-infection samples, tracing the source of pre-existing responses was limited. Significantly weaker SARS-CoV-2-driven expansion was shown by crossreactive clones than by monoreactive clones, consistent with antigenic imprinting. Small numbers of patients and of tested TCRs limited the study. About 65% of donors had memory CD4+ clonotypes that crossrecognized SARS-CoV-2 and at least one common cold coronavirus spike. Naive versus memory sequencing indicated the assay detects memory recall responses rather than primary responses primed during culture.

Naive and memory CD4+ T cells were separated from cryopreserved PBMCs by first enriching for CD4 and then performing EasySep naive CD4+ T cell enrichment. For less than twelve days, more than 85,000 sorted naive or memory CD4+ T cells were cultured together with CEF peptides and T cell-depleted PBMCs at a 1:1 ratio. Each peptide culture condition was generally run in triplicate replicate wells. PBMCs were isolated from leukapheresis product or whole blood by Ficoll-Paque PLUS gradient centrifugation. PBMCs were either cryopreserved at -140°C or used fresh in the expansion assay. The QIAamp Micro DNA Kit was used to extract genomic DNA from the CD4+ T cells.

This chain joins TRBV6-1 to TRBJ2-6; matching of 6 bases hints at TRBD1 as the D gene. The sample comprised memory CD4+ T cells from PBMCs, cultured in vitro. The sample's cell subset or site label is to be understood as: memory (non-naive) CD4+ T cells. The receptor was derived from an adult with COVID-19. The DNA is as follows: TGTGCCAGCAGTGGCGGCAGTAGGGGGACTGGGGCCAACGTCCTGACTTTC. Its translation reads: CASSGGSRGTGANVLTF.